This T cell receptor beta chain was sequenced in a study of shared clonotypes between healthy human individuals. General study findings and limits: Donor scarcity curtailed the genetic and exposure-history diversity represented herein.

CDR3 size: 17 residues. V shed 2 bases and J shed 0 bases, with 14 bases lying between them. Germline-derived CDR1 and CDR2 are SGHTA and FQGNSA. This table comes from immunoSEQ multiplex PCR, and its TCRdb copy is limited to in-frame clones, with some not included. The top ten hold more than 0.35% of the sample, which has roughly 2,300,000 clones, just under 95% seen once. As concerns this clone: The antigen remains undetermined.

The receptor was isolated from a man aged 18-30 years in good health. Some clones in this sample may be carry-over from other donors' samples. The sample comprised naive CD4+ T cells from PBMCs. Sample subset: CD45RA+ positively selected. The genes are TRBV7-2 and TRBJ1-3; D is perhaps TRBD1 (5 bases). CDR3 sequence: CASSLMVGRVSGNTIYF. The CDR3, as DNA: TGTGCCAGCAGCTTAATGGTGGGACGGGTCTCTGGAAACACCATATATTTT.